These 5 T cell receptor beta chains were all obtained from the same sample, sequenced in a study of PD-1 blockade in classical Hodgkin lymphoma. Every one of the patients relapsed after autologous stem cell transplantation (brentuximab vedotin exposure was variable). Clones were sequenced by immunoSEQ multiplex PCR, and TCRdb holds only the in-frame ones, with some missing. The sample lists about 11,000 clones; 70% to 80% were seen once. Source: peripheral blood mononuclear cells (PBMCs), taken before the second cycle of nivolumab. The source of these receptors is a human donor with classical Hodgkin lymphoma.

The chain combines TRBV6-1 with TRBJ2-2, with D possibly TRBD1 on 6 matching bases. This CDR3 is 16 amino acids long. V lost 2 bases and J 1 base, leaving 11 bases between the germline ends. The germline V gene has CDR1 MNHNS and CDR2 SASEGT. CDR3 amino acids: CASSERQGWNTGELFF. The CDR3 DNA follows: TGTGCCAGCAGTGAACGGCAGGGGTGGAACACCGGGGAGCTGTTTTTT.

This rearrangement joins TRBV6-5 to TRBJ2-7; TRBD1 matches 9 bases. CDR1 is MNHEY, CDR2 SVGAGI, per germline. V was pared by 4 bases and J by 6 bases, with 7 bases of the junction left unmatched. The CDR3 extends over 14 amino acids. CDR3 amino acids: CASSSDRGRGEQYF. The CDR3, as DNA: TGTGCCAGCAGTTCGGACAGGGGAAGGGGCGAGCAGTACTTC.

This clone has only one observation. The genes are TRBV7-3 and TRBJ2-1; 8 positions match TRBD1. The CDR3 length is 18 residues. Germline V CDR1 and CDR2: SGHTA, FQGTGA. The V and J ends lost 2 bases and 1 base, in that order; junction bases with no gene match: 10. CDR3 coding DNA: TGTGCCAGCAGCTTAGTTTTCGGGACAGGAGGTTCCTACAATGAGCAGTTCTTC. It translates to CASSLVFGTGGSYNEQFF.

V usage is TRBV19 and J usage is TRBJ1-4, with unresolved D. CDR1 LNHDA and CDR2 SQIVND come from the germline V gene (reference sequence). The CDR3 extends over 13 amino acids. V was pared by 6 bases and J by 8 bases, with 13 bases between. For the CDR3, the DNA is TGTGCCAGTAGGGGCGCGGTACCCGAAAAACTGTTTTTT. The encoded protein is CASRGAVPEKLFF. The full variable domain, in which reference TRBV19 and TRBJ1-4 provide the parts outside the CDR3, is DGGITQSPKYLFRKEGQNVTLSCEQNLNHDAMYWYRQDPGQGLRLIYYSQIVNDFQKGDIAEGYSVSREKKESFPLTVTSAQKNPTAFYLCASRGAVPEKLFFGSGTQLSVL.

The chain uses TRBV6-4 and TRBJ2-2, with D perhaps matching TRBD1 (5 bases). Deletions cut 4 bases from V and 3 bases from J, with 12 bases between. The CDR3 loop spans 15 amino acids. The germline CDR1 and CDR2 sequences are MRHNA and SNTAGT. The CDR3 here is CASSAGLGDTGELFF. The CDR3 region has the DNA TGTGCCAGCAGTGCCGGTCTAGGGGACACCGGGGAGCTGTTTTTT.